These T cell receptor beta chains were read from a single sample in a study of cytomegalovirus exposure and HLA in healthy donors. TCRdb's table, derived via immunoSEQ multiplex PCR, lists solely in-frame clones and lacks some. The profile shows about 130,000 clones, approximately 80% of them singletons. Sample: PBMCs. The source is a woman between 40 and 55 years old in good health and CMV-seronegative. Each CDR3 is given with its conserved first and last residue.

v_call | cdr3_aa
TRBV10-2 | CATFTSLVETQYF
TRBV4-3 | CASSQDARGVGYEQYF
TRBV7-9 | CASSLLGDRDYEQYF
TRBV5-1 | CASSLGGDPPAFF
TRBV7-6 | CASSLAQGVDYGYTF
TRBV2 | CASSDGENSNQPQHF
TRBV7-9 | CASSFPRTSGIRTDTQYF
TRBV7-7 | CASSPGTGVETQYF
TRBV9 | CASSTNRGAQETQYF
TRBV6-1 | CASSDTGWALYGYTF
TRBV9 | CASSVGGDTEAFF
TRBV7-2 | CASSPQWGRQETQYF
TRBV6-1 | CASSEGWGVYEQYF
TRBV19 | CASTRTGVDNSPLHF
TRBV4-3 | CASSQDRGYEQYF
TRBV12-5 | CASGPGQGRQETQYF
TRBV27 | CASRGLLGLAGRHTGELFF
TRBV25-1 | CASSEGNRVCEQYF
TRBV7-9 | CASSSTDRVGLHNEQFF
TRBV7-7 | CASSLGRGGETQYF